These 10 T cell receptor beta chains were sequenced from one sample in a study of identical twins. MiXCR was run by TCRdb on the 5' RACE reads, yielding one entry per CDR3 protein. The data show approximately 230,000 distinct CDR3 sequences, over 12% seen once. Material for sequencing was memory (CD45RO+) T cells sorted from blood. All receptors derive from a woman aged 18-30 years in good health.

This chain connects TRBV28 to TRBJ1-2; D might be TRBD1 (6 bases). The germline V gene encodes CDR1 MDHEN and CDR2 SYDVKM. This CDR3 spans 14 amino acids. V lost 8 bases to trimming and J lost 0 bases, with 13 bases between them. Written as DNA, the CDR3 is TGTGCCAGCTCACACAGGGTCCCTAACTATGGCTACACCTTC. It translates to CASSHRVPNYGYTF.

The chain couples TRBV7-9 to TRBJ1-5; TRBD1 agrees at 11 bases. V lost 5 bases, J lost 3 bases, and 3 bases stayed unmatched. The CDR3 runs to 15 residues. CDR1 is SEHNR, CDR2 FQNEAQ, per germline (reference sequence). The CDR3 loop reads CASSGTGGNNQPQHF. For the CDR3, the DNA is TGTGCCAGCAGCGGGACAGGGGGTAACAATCAGCCCCAGCATTTT.

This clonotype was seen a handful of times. The CDR3 DNA reads as TGTGCCATCAGTGGAGGGGGGCGAAACTCCTACAATGAGCAGTTCTTC. Translated, it gives CAISGGGRNSYNEQFF. The rearrangement uses TRBV10-3 and TRBJ2-1; D may match TRBD1 or TRBD2 (6 bases each). Between the trimmed V and J ends, which lost 4 bases and 0 bases, there was a span of 13 bases. This CDR3 is built from 16 residues. Looked up from germline, CDR1 is ENHRY and CDR2 is SYGVKD.

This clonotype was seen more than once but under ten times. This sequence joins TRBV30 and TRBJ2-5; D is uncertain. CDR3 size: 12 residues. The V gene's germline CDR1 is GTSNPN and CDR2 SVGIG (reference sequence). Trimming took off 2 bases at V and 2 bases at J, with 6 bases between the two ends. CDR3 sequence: CAWSPKQETQYF. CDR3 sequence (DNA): TGTGCCTGGAGTCCAAAGCAAGAGACCCAGTACTTC. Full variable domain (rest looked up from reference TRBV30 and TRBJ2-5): SQTIHQWPATLVQPVGSPLSLECTVEGTSNPNLYWYRQAAGRGLQLLFYSVGIGQISSEVPQNLSASRPQDRQFILSSKKLLLSDSGFYLCAWSPKQETQYFGPGTRLLVL.

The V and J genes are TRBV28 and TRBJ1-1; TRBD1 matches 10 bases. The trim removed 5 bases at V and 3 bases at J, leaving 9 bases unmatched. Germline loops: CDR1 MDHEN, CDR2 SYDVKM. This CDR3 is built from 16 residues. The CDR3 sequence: CASSEAGTGVDTEAFF. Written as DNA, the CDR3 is TGTGCCAGCAGTGAGGCCGGGACAGGGGTGGACACTGAAGCTTTCTTT.

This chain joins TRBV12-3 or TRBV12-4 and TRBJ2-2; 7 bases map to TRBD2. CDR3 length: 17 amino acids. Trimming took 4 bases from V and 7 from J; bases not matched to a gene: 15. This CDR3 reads CASSSQWGGSMVGELFF. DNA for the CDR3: TGTGCCAGCAGTTCACAGTGGGGCGGGAGTATGGTCGGGGAGCTGTTTTTT.

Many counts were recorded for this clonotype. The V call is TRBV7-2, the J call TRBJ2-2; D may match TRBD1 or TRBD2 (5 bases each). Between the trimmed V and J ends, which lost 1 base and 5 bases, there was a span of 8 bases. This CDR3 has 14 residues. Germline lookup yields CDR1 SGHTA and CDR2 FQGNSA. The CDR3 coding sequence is TGTGCCAGCAGCTTAGTCAGGGAGACCGGGGAGCTGTTTTTT. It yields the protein CASSLVRETGELFF. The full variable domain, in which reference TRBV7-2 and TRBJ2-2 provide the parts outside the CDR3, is GAGVSQSPSNKVTEKGKDVELRCDPISGHTALYWYRQSLGQGLEFLIYFQGNSAPDKSGLPSDRFSAERTGGSVSTLTIQRTQQEDSAVYLCASSLVRETGELFFGEGSRLTVL.

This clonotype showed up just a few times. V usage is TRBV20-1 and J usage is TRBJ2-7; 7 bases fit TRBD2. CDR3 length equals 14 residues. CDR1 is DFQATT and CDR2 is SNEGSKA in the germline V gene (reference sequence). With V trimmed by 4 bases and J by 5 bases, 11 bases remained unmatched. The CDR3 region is CSAKEAGTVDEQYF. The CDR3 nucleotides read TGCAGTGCTAAGGAAGCGGGAACCGTGGACGAGCAGTACTTC.

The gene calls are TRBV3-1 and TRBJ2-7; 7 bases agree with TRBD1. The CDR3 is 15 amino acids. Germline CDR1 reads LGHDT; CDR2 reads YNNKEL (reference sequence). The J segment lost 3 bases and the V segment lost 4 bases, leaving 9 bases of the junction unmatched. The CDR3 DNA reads TGTGCCAGCAGCCGAGAACCGGGACAGCTCTACGAGCAGTACTTC. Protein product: CASSREPGQLYEQYF.

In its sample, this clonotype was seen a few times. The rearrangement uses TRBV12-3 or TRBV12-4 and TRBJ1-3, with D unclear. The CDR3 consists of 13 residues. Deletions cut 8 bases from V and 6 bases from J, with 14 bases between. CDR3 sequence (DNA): TGTGCCAGCTCCATCGAGGGAGTAAACACCATATATTTT. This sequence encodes CASSIEGVNTIYF.